This TCR beta chain was documented in a study of blood T cells in healthy people across ages. With 2 bases removed from V and 0 bases from J, the gap between germline ends came to 7 bases. Germline V gene lookup returns CDR1 MNHNS and CDR2 SASEGT. The CDR3 has 15 residues. It was with a sample-barcoded 5' primer and a J-beta primer mix that a second PCR of about 7 to 12 cycles was run. Unique molecular identifiers of 12 random nucleotides labeled each cDNA. TCRdb called the 5' RACE reads again in MiXCR, with one record for every CDR3 protein. The sample has 600,000 to 800,000 distinct CDR3 sequences; under 25% are singletons.

What was sequenced was blood. This TCR came from a man between 65 and 85 years old in good health. This chain joins TRBV6-1 and TRBJ1-4; D gene unclear. The CDR3 region has the DNA TGTGCCAGCAGTGAATTGGGAGCAACTAATGAAAAACTGTTTTTT. It specifies CASSELGATNEKLFF.